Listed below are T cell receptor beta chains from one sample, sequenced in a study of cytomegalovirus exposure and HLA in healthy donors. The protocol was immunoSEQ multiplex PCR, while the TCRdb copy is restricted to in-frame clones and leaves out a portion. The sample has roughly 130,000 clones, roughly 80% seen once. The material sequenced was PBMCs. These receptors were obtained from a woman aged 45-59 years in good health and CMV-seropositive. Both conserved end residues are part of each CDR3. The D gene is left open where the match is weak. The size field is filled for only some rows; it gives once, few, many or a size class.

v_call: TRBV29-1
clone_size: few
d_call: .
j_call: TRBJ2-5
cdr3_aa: CSAPIGSQEAQYF
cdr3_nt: TGCAGCGCCCCGATAGGGAGTCAAGAGGCCCAGTACTTC

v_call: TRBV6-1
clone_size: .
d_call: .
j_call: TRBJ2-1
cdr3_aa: CASSVGRTGRDEQFF
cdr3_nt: TGTGCCAGCAGTGTGGGTCGGACAGGGAGGGATGAGCAGTTCTTC

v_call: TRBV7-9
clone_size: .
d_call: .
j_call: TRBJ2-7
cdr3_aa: CASSAGNEQYF
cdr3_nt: TGTGCCAGCAGCGCAGGCAACGAGCAGTACTTC

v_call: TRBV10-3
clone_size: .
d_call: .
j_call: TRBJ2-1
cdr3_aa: CAILSGTNSYNEQFF
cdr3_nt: TGTGCCATCTTGTCCGGGACAAACTCCTACAATGAGCAGTTCTTC

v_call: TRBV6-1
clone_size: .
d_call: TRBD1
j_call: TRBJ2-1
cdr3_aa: CASSEGRGQGSSYNEQFF
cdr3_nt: TGTGCCAGCAGTGAAGGAAGGGGACAGGGGAGCTCCTACAATGAGCAGTTCTTC

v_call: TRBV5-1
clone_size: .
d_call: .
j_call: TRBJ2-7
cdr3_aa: CASRVPQGSYEQYF
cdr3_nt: TGCGCCAGCAGAGTCCCCCAGGGCTCCTACGAGCAGTACTTC

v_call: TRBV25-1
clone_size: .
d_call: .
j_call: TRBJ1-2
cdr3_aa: CASSETDMAGYTF
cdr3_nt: TGTGCCAGCAGTGAAACTGACATGGCGGGCTACACCTTC

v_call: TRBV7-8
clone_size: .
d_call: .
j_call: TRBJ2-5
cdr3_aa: CASTTMDSYQETQYF
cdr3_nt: TGTGCCAGCACCACGATGGACTCTTACCAAGAGACCCAGTACTTC

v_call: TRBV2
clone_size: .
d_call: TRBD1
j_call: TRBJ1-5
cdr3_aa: CASSLGQGRQPQHF
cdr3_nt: TGTGCCAGCAGTCTTGGACAGGGAAGACAGCCCCAGCATTTT

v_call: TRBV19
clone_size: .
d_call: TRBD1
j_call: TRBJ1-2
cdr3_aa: CASSGVRGQGYGYTF
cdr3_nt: TGTGCCAGTAGTGGCGTTAGGGGGCAAGGCTATGGCTACACCTTC

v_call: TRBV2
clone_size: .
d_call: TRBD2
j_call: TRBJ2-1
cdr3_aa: CASRTSGGAPSYNEQFF
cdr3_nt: TGTGCCAGCAGGACTAGCGGGGGGGCCCCCTCCTACAATGAGCAGTTCTTC

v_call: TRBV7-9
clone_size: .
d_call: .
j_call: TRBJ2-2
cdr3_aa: CASSLVHFGELFF
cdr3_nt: TGTGCCAGCAGCTTAGTTCATTTCGGGGAGCTGTTTTTT

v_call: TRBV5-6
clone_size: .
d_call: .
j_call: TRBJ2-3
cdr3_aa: CASSVDHRRADTQYF
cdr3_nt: TGTGCCAGCAGCGTGGACCATCGGAGGGCAGATACGCAGTATTTT

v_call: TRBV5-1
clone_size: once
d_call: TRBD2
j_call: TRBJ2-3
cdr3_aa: CASSYRLAGGRGDTQYF
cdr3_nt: TGCGCCAGCAGCTATCGACTAGCGGGGGGGCGGGGAGATACGCAGTATTTT

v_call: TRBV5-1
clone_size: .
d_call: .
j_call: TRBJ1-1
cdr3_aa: CASSLDGRDTEAFF
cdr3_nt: TGCGCCAGCAGCTTGGACGGCAGGGATACTGAAGCTTTCTTT

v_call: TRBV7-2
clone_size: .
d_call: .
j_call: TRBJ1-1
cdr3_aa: CASSLWGVRTEAFF
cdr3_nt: TGTGCCAGCAGCTTATGGGGGGTGCGAACTGAAGCTTTCTTT

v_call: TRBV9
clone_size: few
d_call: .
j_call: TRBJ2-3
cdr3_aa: CASSTVGAGTDTQYF
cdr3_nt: TGTGCCAGCAGCACCGTCGGAGCGGGCACAGATACGCAGTATTTT

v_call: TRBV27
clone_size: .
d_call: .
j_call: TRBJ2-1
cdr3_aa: CASSLSVLAHNEQFF
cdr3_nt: TGTGCCAGCAGTTTATCTGTCCTAGCCCACAATGAGCAGTTCTTC

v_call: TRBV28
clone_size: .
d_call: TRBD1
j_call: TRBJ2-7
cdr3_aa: CASSSGQGTYEQYF
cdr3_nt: TGTGCCAGCAGTTCTGGACAGGGGACCTACGAGCAGTACTTC

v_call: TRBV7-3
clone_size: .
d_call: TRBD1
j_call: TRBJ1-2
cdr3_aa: CASSVTGEGYTF
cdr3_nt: TGTGCCAGCAGCGTGACAGGGGAAGGCTACACCTTC

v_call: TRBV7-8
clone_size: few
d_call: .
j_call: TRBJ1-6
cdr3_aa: CASSLEAGPGNSPLHF
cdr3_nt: TGTGCCAGCAGCTTAGAGGCAGGGCCCGGTAATTCACCCCTCCACTTT

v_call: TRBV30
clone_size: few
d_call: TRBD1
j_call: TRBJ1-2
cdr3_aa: CAWHRDRPYGYTF
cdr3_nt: TGTGCCTGGCACCGGGACAGGCCCTATGGCTACACCTTC

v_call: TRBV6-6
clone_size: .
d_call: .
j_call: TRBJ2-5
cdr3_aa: CASSPGQGGETQYF
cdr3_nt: TGTGCCAGCAGCCCGGGGCAGGGGGGAGAGACCCAGTACTTC

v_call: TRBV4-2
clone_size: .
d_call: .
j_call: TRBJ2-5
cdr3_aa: CASSPLVGGQETQYF
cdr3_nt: TGTGCCAGCAGCCCACTCGTGGGGGGCCAAGAGACCCAGTACTTC

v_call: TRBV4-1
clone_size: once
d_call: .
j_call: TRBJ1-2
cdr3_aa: CASSQDIRQSYGYTF
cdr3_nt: TGCGCCAGCAGCCAAGATATCCGACAGTCCTATGGCTACACCTTC